This T cell receptor (beta chain) was sequenced in a study of T cell repertoires in cytomegalovirus infection. Study-level information: Both a matching HLA type and CMV infection were indicated by public TCR beta signatures. Findings and caveats of the study: HLA-C-restricted CMV clonotypes gave the most frequent clonotype in two of eight donors.

V was cut by 6 bases and J by 4 bases, with 15 bases left in between. The CDR3 contains 14 residues. This clonotype was seen at least ten times. As yet, its antigen is unknown. TCRdb analysed the reads with MiXCR anew, one entry per CDR3 protein. The sample lists a few hundred thousand distinct CDR3 sequences; roughly 15% were seen once. The source material was PBMCs. This clonotype was sampled from a human donor in good health (CMV status not recorded). Some clones in this sample may be carry-over from other donors' samples. The chain is built from TRBV12-3 or TRBV12-4 and TRBJ1-2, with D maybe TRBD1 (6 bases). The CDR3 here is CASRNADSTYGYTF. CDR3 sequence (DNA): TGTGCCAGCAGGAACGCGGACAGCACCTATGGCTACACCTTC.